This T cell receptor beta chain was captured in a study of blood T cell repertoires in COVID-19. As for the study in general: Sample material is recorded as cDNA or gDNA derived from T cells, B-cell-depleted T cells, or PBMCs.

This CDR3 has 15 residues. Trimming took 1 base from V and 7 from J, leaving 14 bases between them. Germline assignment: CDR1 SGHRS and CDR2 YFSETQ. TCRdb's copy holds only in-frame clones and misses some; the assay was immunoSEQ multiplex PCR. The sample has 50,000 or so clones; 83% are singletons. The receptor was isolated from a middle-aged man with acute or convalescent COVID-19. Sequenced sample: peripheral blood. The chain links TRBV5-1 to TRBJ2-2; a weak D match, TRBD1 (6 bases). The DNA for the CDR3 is TGCGCCAGCAGCTTGAACAACAGGGAAAACGGGGAGCTGTTTTTT. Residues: CASSLNNRENGELFF.